The next 19 T cell receptor beta chains were all read from a single sample in a study of CD8 T cells in Susac syndrome (dated by TCRdb to about 2019). Receptors were amplified or captured by the immunoSEQ multiplex PCR assay. RNA was extracted using the RNeasy kit, and roughly 0.5 to 1 microgram was reverse transcribed with random hexamers. Through fastp at Q25 and MiXCR, TCRdb rebuilt clones from the public reads, retaining in-frame beta chains. Rows are combined by CDR3 protein, so each entry shows the most common genes and DNA. The sample data list over 95,000 distinct CDR3 sequences, and under 95% of these were observed just once. The ten largest clones capture approximately 0.12% of the sample. The sequenced sample consisted of CD8+ T cells from PBMCs. These receptors were obtained from a human donor in good health.

In nucleotides, the CDR3 is TGTGCCAGCAGCCCCGACTTAATAACTGAAGCTTTCTTT. It yields the protein CASSPDLITEAFF. The chain recombines TRBV7-3 with TRBJ1-1; D ambiguous. The CDR3 is 13 amino acids. Trimming removed 5 bases from V and 5 bases from J, with 12 bases in between. Germline CDR1 SGHTA, CDR2 FQGTGA.

The rearrangement links TRBV20-1 to TRBJ2-5; D unresolved. This CDR3 comprises 13 residues. Trimming cost V 5 bases and J 5 bases, with 15 bases left between them. Germline values: CDR1 DFQATT, CDR2 SNEGSKA (reference sequence). CDR3 sequence: CSARTPVWETQYF. The CDR3 region has the DNA TGCAGTGCTCGGACCCCCGTCTGGGAGACCCAGTACTTC.

The V and J genes are TRBV19 and TRBJ2-1; no definite D call. The CDR3 contains 14 residues. Trimming took off 3 bases at V and 6 bases at J, with 12 bases between the two ends. Germline values: CDR1 LNHDA, CDR2 SQIVND (reference sequence). The chain's CDR3 is CASSIRSYGNEQFF. The CDR3 nucleotides are TGTGCCAGTAGTATCAGATCCTATGGCAATGAGCAGTTCTTC.

The chain is built from TRBV29-1 and TRBJ1-2; TRBD1 matches 8 bases. V shed 4 bases and J 4 bases; nucleotides not matched to a gene: 11. This CDR3 contains 15 residues. Germline V gene data show CDR1 as SQVTM and CDR2 as ANQGSEA. CDR3 nucleotides: TGCAGCGTTGCATCAGGGGGCGATCCATTCTATGGCTACACCTTC. Translating gives CSVASGGDPFYGYTF.

This chain joins TRBV2 and TRBJ2-7; D might be TRBD2 (5 bases). V lost 3 bases, J lost 4 bases, and 19 bases lay in between. The CDR3 length is 16 residues. Germline values: CDR1 SNHLY, CDR2 FYNNEI. Here the CDR3 reads CASSDVGQDWIYEQYF. CDR3 nucleotide sequence: TGTGCCAGCAGTGATGTTGGGCAGGACTGGATTTACGAGCAGTACTTC.

The chain links TRBV9 to TRBJ2-1; TRBD1 agrees at 10 bases. Germline CDR1 reads SGDLS; CDR2 reads YYNGEE. This CDR3 contains 15 residues. Losses at the gene ends were 3 bases for V and 7 bases for J; bases not matched to a gene: 7. The CDR3 coding sequence is TGTGCCAGCAGCGCGGGACAGGGGTTAGCAAATGAGCAGTTCTTC. Translation: CASSAGQGLANEQFF.

The chain has TRBV7-9 and TRBJ2-3, with D possibly being TRBD1 (5 bases). This CDR3 has 16 amino acids. The V gene lost 4 bases and the J gene lost 0 bases, with 14 bases spanning the gap. Germline CDR1 is SEHNR and CDR2 is FQNEAQ (reference sequence). CDR3 amino acids: CASSSTRATSTDTQYF. Here the CDR3 DNA reads TGTGCCAGCAGCTCCACCAGGGCCACTAGCACAGATACGCAGTATTTT.

This rearrangement joins TRBV7-2 to TRBJ1-1; no reliable D call. The germline V and J ends were trimmed by 2 bases and 6 bases, with 16 bases remaining between them. This CDR3 region has 15 residues. The germline CDR1 and CDR2 sequences are SGHTA and FQGNSA. The CDR3 loop reads CASSLYLREGPEAFF. CDR3 DNA sequence: TGTGCCAGCAGCTTATACCTGAGGGAGGGTCCTGAAGCTTTCTTT.

The chain joins TRBV7-9 to TRBJ2-7; 13 bases are a match to TRBD2. Germline V lookup: CDR1 SEHNR, CDR2 FQNEAQ (reference sequence). The CDR3 runs to 15 residues. V shed 5 bases and J 6 bases; nucleotides not matched to a gene: 7. The CDR3 region has the DNA TGTGCCAGCAGCCCGCGACTAGCGGGAGGATCCGAGCAGTACTTC. Encoded protein: CASSPRLAGGSEQYF.

This clonotype occurred once. The chain links TRBV12-3 or TRBV12-4 to TRBJ2-1, with 8 bases lining up with TRBD2. The length of the CDR3 is 18 residues. The V segment lost 8 bases and the J segment 5 bases; nucleotides outside the gene matches: 20. The CDR3 nucleotides read TGTGCCAGCCTCTTAAGGGGACTAGGGATCCTACGCCACAATGAGCAGTTCTTC. As protein: CASLLRGLGILRHNEQFF.

This clonotype was recorded only once. The V gene is TRBV11-1, the J gene TRBJ1-5; 11 bases fit TRBD1. V lost 5 bases, J lost 2 bases, and 2 bases stayed unmatched. The CDR3 has 15 amino acids. Per germline, CDR1 SGHAT and CDR2 FQDESV (reference sequence). The DNA for the CDR3 is TGTGCCAGCAGCGAGGGACAGGGGGGCAATCAGCCCCAGCATTTT. Residues: CASSEGQGGNQPQHF.

The chain joins TRBV7-8 to TRBJ2-7; 8 bases map to TRBD1. V shed 5 bases and J 6 bases; nucleotides not matched to a gene: 12. Germline V gene lookup returns CDR1 SGHVS and CDR2 FQNEAQ. This CDR3 region has 15 residues. In DNA form, the CDR3 reads TGTGCCAGCAGCCCACGGACAGGGTCATTCTTCGAGCAGTACTTC. Encoded protein: CASSPRTGSFFEQYF.

This chain uses TRBV4-1 with TRBJ2-7; 8 nucleotides align to TRBD1. With V trimmed by 4 bases and J by 6 bases, 8 bases remained unmatched. The CDR3 spans 14 residues. The germline V gene has CDR1 MGHRA and CDR2 YSYEKL. The CDR3 protein is CASSPRGRVSEQYF. The CDR3 coding sequence is TGCGCCAGCAGCCCCAGGGGGCGGGTCAGCGAGCAGTACTTC.

The genes are TRBV7-2 and TRBJ2-2, with D hard to call. CDR1 SGHTA and CDR2 FQGNSA come from the germline V gene. The V end was cut by 3 bases, the J end by 12 bases, with 14 bases between. The CDR3 has 13 residues. Here the CDR3 DNA reads TGTGCCAGCAGCTTGACGAGCAAGGGAAAGCTGTTTTTT. Amino acid sequence: CASSLTSKGKLFF. The full variable domain, in which reference TRBV7-2 and TRBJ2-2 provide the parts outside the CDR3, is GAGVSQSPSNKVTEKGKDVELRCDPISGHTALYWYRQSLGQGLEFLIYFQGNSAPDKSGLPSDRFSAERTGGSVSTLTIQRTQQEDSAVYLCASSLTSKGKLFFGEGSRLTVL.

This clonotype was seen only once. The chain employs TRBV7-2 and TRBJ1-2; D uncertain. The germline V gene has CDR1 SGHTA and CDR2 FQGNSA. Trimming stripped 8 bases from V and 5 bases from J, with 18 bases between. The CDR3 runs to 14 residues. The CDR3 protein is CASRPPSSGYGYTF. CDR3 sequence (DNA): TGTGCCAGCCGGCCACCGTCATCCGGGTATGGCTACACCTTC.

The chain uses TRBV7-9 and TRBJ1-5, with 9 bases matching TRBD1. This CDR3 is built from 15 residues. The germline gives CDR1 SEHNR, CDR2 FQNEAQ (reference sequence). The junction had 7 bases not matched to a gene; V was cut back by 3 bases and J by 7 bases. CDR3 in DNA: TGTGCCAGCAGCTTTGGGGGGACAGGGACGCAGCCCCAGCATTTT. Translation gives CASSFGGTGTQPQHF.

J is TRBJ1-1 and V is TRBV7-3; D perhaps matches TRBD1 (5 bases). Trimming shortened V by 2 bases and J by 3 bases, and 10 bases separated the two germline ends. Germline loops: CDR1 SGHTA, CDR2 FQGTGA. This CDR3 spans 14 amino acids. CDR3 sequence reads: CASSLLGGDTEAFF. CDR3 in DNA: TGTGCCAGCAGCTTATTGGGGGGGGACACTGAAGCTTTCTTT.

This clonotype was seen a few times. This chain uses TRBV7-8 with TRBJ2-7; 8 bases are shared with TRBD2. The CDR3 spans 16 residues. Trimming cost V 0 bases and J 5 bases; bases outside gene matches: 9. The germline gives CDR1 SGHVS, CDR2 FQNEAQ. The CDR3 reads CASSLARRAGDDEQYF. DNA for the CDR3: TGTGCCAGCAGCTTAGCGCGTCGAGCGGGAGATGACGAGCAGTACTTC. The entire variable domain, with the rest obtained from reference TRBV7-8 and TRBJ2-7, is as follows: GAGVSQSPRYKVAKRGQDVALRCDPISGHVSLFWYQQALGQGPEFLTYFQNEAQLDKSGLPSDRFFAERPEGSVSTLKIQRTQQEDSAVYLCASSLARRAGDDEQYFGPGTRLTVT.

The chain couples TRBV29-1 to TRBJ2-3, with 8 bases lining up with TRBD1. The CDR3 has 14 amino acids. Germline V lookup: CDR1 SQVTM, CDR2 ANQGSEA. V was pared by 1 base and J by 4 bases, with 4 bases of the junction left unmatched. The CDR3 protein is CSVEGQGHADTQYF. Here the CDR3 DNA reads TGCAGCGTTGAAGGACAGGGGCATGCAGATACGCAGTATTTT.